This T cell receptor beta chain originates from a study of blood T cell repertoires in COVID-19. The overall study: From T cells, B-cell-depleted T cells, or PBMCs came the material, which was cDNA or gDNA.

Produced via immunoSEQ multiplex PCR; TCRdb's table is partial and in-frame only. The sample lists 80,000 to 100,000 clones; approximately 87% were seen once. The CDR3 runs 17 residues. The germline V gene has CDR1 LGHNA and CDR2 YSLEER. V gave up 1 base and J gave up 1 base, with 13 bases separating them. The V and J genes are TRBV4-3 and TRBJ1-4; TRBD1 might be the D (6 bases). The sequenced sample consisted of peripheral blood. This clonotype originated in a human donor with active COVID-19. The donor label of this sample is uncertain. CDR3 sequence reads: CASSQGDTLGTNEKLFF. The CDR3 coding sequence is TGCGCCAGCAGCCAAGGGGACACTCTAGGAACTAATGAAAAACTGTTTTTT.